The 32 T cell receptor beta chains given below trace back to one sample, sequenced in a study of blood T cell repertoires in COVID-19. Clones were sequenced by immunoSEQ multiplex PCR, and TCRdb holds only the in-frame ones, with some missing. The sample records about 71,000 clones, about 87% being singletons. Sequencing input: peripheral blood. These receptors were obtained from a human donor in a cohort sampled during active COVID-19.

The chain combines TRBV4-1 with TRBJ1-6; possible D gene TRBD1, 6 bases. CDR3 length equals 15 residues. Trimming stripped 1 base from V and 5 bases from J, with 9 bases between. CDR1 and CDR2 from the germline V gene are MGHRA and YSYEKL. The CDR3 loop is CASSQGTVNNSPLHF. CDR3 coding DNA: TGCGCCAGCAGCCAAGGGACAGTTAATAATTCACCCCTCCACTTT.

J is TRBJ1-1 and V is TRBV7-3; TRBD1 aligns across 8 bases. The V segment lost 5 bases and the J segment 0 bases; nucleotides outside the gene matches: 5. The germline CDR1 and CDR2 sequences are SGHTA and FQGTGA. The CDR3 spans 15 residues. CDR3 protein: CASSLTGGMNTEAFF. The CDR3 DNA reads TGTGCCAGCAGCCTCACAGGGGGGATGAACACTGAAGCTTTCTTT.

This clone has only one observation. The rearrangement uses TRBV27 and TRBJ2-3, with D possibly TRBD2 on 5 matching bases. Between the trimmed V and J ends, which lost 5 bases and 4 bases, there was a span of 22 bases. The CDR3 spans 17 residues. Germline V gene data show CDR1 as MNHEY and CDR2 as SMNVEV (reference sequence). The CDR3 region has the DNA TGTGCCAGCAGTCTCCCACGTAAGGACTCTCGTCCAGATACGCAGTATTTT. Translation: CASSLPRKDSRPDTQYF.

Ten or more counts support this clone. V and J are TRBV3-1 (or the pseudogene TRBV3-2) and TRBJ1-3; D is possibly TRBD1 (5 bases). The V end was cut by 4 bases, the J end by 0 bases, with 10 bases between. Germline V gene data show CDR1 as LGHDT and CDR2 as YNNKEL (reference sequence). This CDR3 spans 15 amino acids. The CDR3 DNA follows: TGTGCCAGCAGCCGCGGGACGACCTCTGGAAACACCATATATTTT. This sequence encodes CASSRGTTSGNTIYF.

This chain joins TRBV19 and TRBJ1-5, with TRBD1 matching over 7 bases. Looked up from germline, CDR1 is LNHDA and CDR2 is SQIVND (reference sequence). V shed 3 bases and J 5 bases; nucleotides not matched to a gene: 13. The CDR3 consists of 17 residues. The CDR3 is CASSILMGRGQDQPQHF. Here the CDR3 DNA reads TGTGCCAGTAGTATTTTGATGGGTAGGGGGCAGGATCAGCCCCAGCATTTT.

The chain combines TRBV7-9 with TRBJ2-7; D uncertain. The V gene's germline CDR1 is SEHNR and CDR2 FQNEAQ (reference sequence). The length of the CDR3 is 12 residues. The ends were cut back, 1 base at V and 7 bases at J, with 8 bases in the middle. The CDR3 DNA is TGTGCCAGCAGCTTAGACAGTCGTGAGCAGTACTTC. Translated: CASSLDSREQYF.

V usage is TRBV7-3 and J usage is TRBJ2-3, with a weak D call TRBD2 (5 bases). Looked up from germline, CDR1 is SGHTA and CDR2 is FQGTGA. The CDR3 has 15 amino acids. Trimming cost V 5 bases and J 2 bases, with 14 bases left between them. The CDR3 region has the DNA TGTGCCAGCAGCCCCACCGGGGTCGTCACAGATACGCAGTATTTT. Translation: CASSPTGVVTDTQYF.

In its sample, this clone was seen once. The same CDR3 is also encoded by other DNA sequences in this sample. The chain is built from TRBV7-8 and TRBJ1-5, with 7 bases that match TRBD1. The germline gives CDR1 SGHVS, CDR2 FQNEAQ. The V segment lost 3 bases and the J segment 7 bases; nucleotides outside the gene matches: 6. The CDR3 runs 14 residues. CDR3 nucleotides: TGTGCCAGCAGCTTTCGGCAGGGGGACCAGCCCCAGCATTTT. It translates to CASSFRQGDQPQHF.

The V gene is TRBV3-1 (or the pseudogene TRBV3-2), the J gene TRBJ1-1, with 12 bases identical to TRBD1. V shed 0 bases, J shed 2 bases, and the junction held 1 base outside the gene matches. Germline V gene sequence: CDR1 LGHDT, CDR2 YNNKEL (reference sequence). This CDR3 is built from 16 residues. CDR3 sequence reads: CASSQEGQGANTEAFF. DNA of the CDR3: TGTGCCAGCAGCCAAGAGGGACAGGGGGCAAACACTGAAGCTTTCTTT.

CDR3 nucleotide sequence: TGTGCCAGCAGCCCCGCGCCACTAGCGGGGGGCACAGATACGCAGTATTTT. It encodes CASSPAPLAGGTDTQYF. The chain links TRBV5-4 to TRBJ2-3, with 11 bases identical to TRBD2. Germline CDR1 and CDR2: SGHNT and YYREEE (reference sequence). The CDR3 spans 17 residues. The trim removed 4 bases at V and 1 base at J, leaving 8 bases unmatched.

The chain combines TRBV28 with TRBJ2-7, with 11 bases that match TRBD1. The CDR3 covers 15 residues. J gave up 1 base and V 7 bases, and 6 bases lay outside the gene matches. Germline V lookup: CDR1 MDHEN, CDR2 SYDVKM. CDR3 amino acids: CASTPGQGASYEQYF. The CDR3 DNA is TGTGCCAGCACTCCCGGACAGGGGGCATCCTACGAGCAGTACTTC. The full variable domain, rest sourced from reference TRBV28 and TRBJ2-7, is DVKVTQSSRYLVKRTGEKVFLECVQDMDHENMFWYRQDPGLGLRLIYFSYDVKMKEKGDIPEGYSVSREKKERFSLILESASTNQTSMYLCASTPGQGASYEQYFGPGTRLTVT.

This clone appeared a single time. The rearrangement uses TRBV28 and TRBJ2-7, with D tentatively TRBD1 (6 bases). Germline-derived CDR1 and CDR2 are MDHEN and SYDVKM. The CDR3 has 13 amino acids. V was pared by 6 bases and J by 5 bases, with 14 bases between. CDR3 bases: TGTGCCAGCAGCCACAGGGTCGCCAACGAGCAGTACTTC. Its protein product is CASSHRVANEQYF.

The DNA for the CDR3 is TGCGCCAGCAGCTACCCGGGGGATACGCAGTATTTT. This sequence encodes CASSYPGDTQYF. This chain uses TRBV5-1 with TRBJ2-3; TRBD2 might be the D (5 bases). Deletions cut 3 bases from V and 6 bases from J, with 8 bases between. The CDR3 spans 12 residues. Germline V gene data show CDR1 as SGHRS and CDR2 as YFSETQ.

The chain links TRBV9 to TRBJ1-2; D remains ambiguous. Per germline, CDR1 SGDLS and CDR2 YYNGEE. CDR3 size: 11 residues. The V and J ends lost 3 bases and 8 bases respectively, with 8 bases between them. CDR3 nucleotide sequence: TGTGCCAGCAGCGCGAACTGGGGCTACACCTTC. Residues: CASSANWGYTF.

V usage is TRBV7-2 and J usage is TRBJ2-4; D is perhaps TRBD2 (6 bases). The V and J ends lost 2 bases and 8 bases respectively, with 10 bases between them. Germline loops: CDR1 SGHTA, CDR2 FQGNSA. This CDR3 is 13 amino acids long. The CDR3 reads CASSLQSGYIQYF. The CDR3 DNA is TGTGCCAGCAGCTTACAGAGCGGGTACATTCAGTACTTC.

This chain uses TRBV24-1 with TRBJ1-2; TRBD1 matches 8 bases. Losses at the gene ends were 3 bases for V and 8 bases for J; bases not matched to a gene: 7. Germline V gene sequence: CDR1 KGHDR, CDR2 SFDVKD. The length of the CDR3 is 14 residues. CDR3 sequence reads: CATSDPGQGNGYTF. The CDR3 DNA reads TGTGCCACCAGTGATCCCGGACAGGGCAACGGCTACACCTTC.

This clone counts as medium-sized. CDR3 protein: CASSLHRDSTYNEQFF. The CDR3 coding sequence is TGTGCCAGCAGCTTACATCGGGACAGTACCTACAATGAGCAGTTCTTC. This chain links TRBV11-2 with TRBJ2-1, with 7 bases fitting TRBD1. This CDR3 region has 16 residues. The germline CDR1 and CDR2 sequences are SGHAT and FQNNGV. Trimming at V came to 2 bases and at J to 2 bases, leaving 6 bases not matched to a gene.

V is TRBV4-1 and J is TRBJ1-4, with 10 bases aligning to TRBD1. This CDR3 is 16 amino acids long. Germline CDR1 is MGHRA and CDR2 is YSYEKL. Trimming removed 3 bases from V and 7 bases from J; junction bases left unmatched: 8. CDR3 protein: CASSQLPGQGREKLFF. CDR3 coding DNA: TGCGCCAGCAGCCAGCTCCCGGGACAGGGGCGTGAAAAACTGTTTTTT.

The CDR3 sequence is CASRTGLRGTGELFF. The DNA of the CDR3 is TGTGCCAGCAGAACAGGGCTGAGGGGCACCGGGGAGCTGTTTTTT. The chain recombines TRBV5-6 with TRBJ2-2, with D possibly TRBD1 on 6 matching bases. Trimming pared 5 bases from V and 4 bases from J, leaving 15 bases between. This CDR3 is 15 amino acids long. Germline V gene lookup returns CDR1 SGHDT and CDR2 YYEEEE.

This sequence joins TRBV19 and TRBJ1-5, with 7 nucleotides matching TRBD1. There are 17 residues in the CDR3. V lost 5 bases, J lost 4 bases, and 14 bases stayed unmatched. In germline, CDR1 is LNHDA, CDR2 SQIVND (reference sequence). CDR3 coding DNA: TGTGCCAGTAGTTTGGACAGGTCCACGGCAAGGAATCAGCCCCAGCATTTT. Protein: CASSLDRSTARNQPQHF.

The genes are TRBV29-1 and TRBJ2-7; D perhaps matches TRBD2 (7 bases). Per the germline V gene, CDR1 is SQVTM and CDR2 is ANQGSEA. The CDR3 spans 11 residues. Trimming removed 6 bases at V and 5 bases at J, with 11 bases between. CDR3 DNA sequence: TGCAGCGTGAGGGGGGGCCACGAGCAGTACTTC. This gives the protein CSVRGGHEQYF.

The rearrangement links TRBV6-5 to TRBJ2-5, with no clear D. This CDR3 contains 13 residues. V dropped 2 bases and J dropped 7 bases, with 11 bases sitting between them. Germline V gives CDR1 MNHEY, CDR2 SVGAGI. For the CDR3, the DNA is TGTGCCAGCAGTTACGGGCAGTTGGGGACCCAGTACTTC. Encoded protein: CASSYGQLGTQYF.

V and J are TRBV27 and TRBJ1-2; D may be TRBD1 (5 bases). V was trimmed by 6 bases and J by 4 bases, leaving 24 bases between them. Germline V gene lookup returns CDR1 MNHEY and CDR2 SMNVEV (reference sequence). CDR3 length: 17 amino acids. In nucleotides, the CDR3 is TGTGCCAGCAGCTCTGAGGGTGGCAGGGAGGTAAGCTATGGCTACACCTTC. Protein sequence: CASSSEGGREVSYGYTF.

The rearrangement links TRBV24-1 to TRBJ1-5; D is unclear. The CDR3 totals 14 residues. Germline V CDR1 and CDR2: KGHDR, SFDVKD. V was cut by 9 bases and J by 4 bases, with 15 bases left in between. In DNA form, the CDR3 reads TGTGCCACCTGTCCCCGGGGAGGTAATCAGCCCCAGCATTTT. This sequence encodes CATCPRGGNQPQHF.

The chain links TRBV6-1 to TRBJ2-2, with D maybe TRBD1 (6 bases). The germline V gene has CDR1 MNHNS and CDR2 SASEGT. The CDR3 runs 17 residues. V shed 0 bases and J shed 4 bases, with 15 bases lying between them. Written as DNA, the CDR3 is TGTGCCAGCAGTGAAGCGCTGACAGGTATTTTCACCGGGGAGCTGTTTTTT. Its translation is CASSEALTGIFTGELFF.

The genes are TRBV11-2 and TRBJ1-1, with 7 positions matching TRBD1. CDR1 and CDR2 from the germline V gene are SGHAT and FQNNGV. This CDR3 comprises 16 residues. The V gene end was trimmed by 3 bases and the J gene end by 1 base; junction bases not matched to a gene: 8. The CDR3 loop is CASSFTGAWENTEAFF. DNA of the CDR3: TGTGCCAGCAGCTTTACAGGGGCATGGGAGAACACTGAAGCTTTCTTT.

This chain connects TRBV27 to TRBJ1-2, with 7 bases matching TRBD1. The CDR3 spans 21 residues. The germline V gene encodes CDR1 MNHEY and CDR2 SMNVEV (reference sequence). V lost 3 bases to trimming and J lost 3 bases; unmatched junction nucleotides: 25. The CDR3 here is CASSFYSSKVPYNGTDYGYTF. Here the CDR3 DNA reads TGTGCCAGCAGTTTTTATTCTTCAAAGGTCCCATACAACGGGACAGACTATGGCTACACCTTC.

This clone occurred once. CDR3 bases: TGCGCCAGCAGCCAAGCGGACTTTACCTACAATGAGCAGTTCTTC. Translation: CASSQADFTYNEQFF. The chain combines TRBV4-1 with TRBJ2-1; D possibly corresponds to TRBD2 (5 bases). Per the germline V gene, CDR1 is MGHRA and CDR2 is YSYEKL. The CDR3 consists of 15 residues. The germline V and J ends were trimmed by 1 base and 2 bases, with 9 bases remaining between them.

The V gene is TRBV10-3, the J gene TRBJ2-7; 11 positions match TRBD1. The CDR3 sequence is 14 residues long. The V gene's germline CDR1 is ENHRY and CDR2 SYGVKD. V shed 6 bases, J shed 4 bases, and the junction held 5 bases outside the gene matches. CDR3 loop: CAIRGGQGAYEQYF. DNA of the CDR3: TGTGCCATCAGGGGAGGACAGGGGGCGTACGAGCAGTACTTC.

V gene TRBV20-1 combines with J gene TRBJ1-4; a possible D gene is TRBD1 (5 bases). V was shortened by 3 bases and J by 8 bases, with 10 bases between the two germline ends. The CDR3 length is 12 residues. Per the germline V gene, CDR1 is DFQATT and CDR2 is SNEGSKA (reference sequence). The CDR3 sequence: CSASKGAEKLFF. The DNA of the CDR3 is TGCAGTGCTAGTAAAGGGGCCGAAAAACTGTTTTTT.

This CDR3 is CASSGVFGTGGYEQYF. The CDR3 DNA reads as TGTGCCAGCAGCGGGGTGTTTGGGACAGGGGGCTACGAGCAGTACTTC. The chain couples TRBV7-9 to TRBJ2-7; TRBD1 agrees at 11 bases. Germline CDR1 is SEHNR and CDR2 is FQNEAQ (reference sequence). This CDR3 is built from 16 residues. Trimming removed 5 bases from V and 3 bases from J; junction bases left unmatched: 9.

The rearrangement uses TRBV3-1 (or the pseudogene TRBV3-2) and TRBJ2-2; 8 bases are shared with TRBD2. The V gene's germline CDR1 is LGHDT and CDR2 YNNKEL (reference sequence). Germline trimming cut 4 bases from V and 0 bases from J; bases unmatched to any gene: 4. The CDR3 spans 16 residues. This chain's CDR3 is CASSLRTSSNTGELFF. As DNA, the CDR3 is TGTGCCAGCAGCCTCAGGACTAGCTCGAACACCGGGGAGCTGTTTTTT.